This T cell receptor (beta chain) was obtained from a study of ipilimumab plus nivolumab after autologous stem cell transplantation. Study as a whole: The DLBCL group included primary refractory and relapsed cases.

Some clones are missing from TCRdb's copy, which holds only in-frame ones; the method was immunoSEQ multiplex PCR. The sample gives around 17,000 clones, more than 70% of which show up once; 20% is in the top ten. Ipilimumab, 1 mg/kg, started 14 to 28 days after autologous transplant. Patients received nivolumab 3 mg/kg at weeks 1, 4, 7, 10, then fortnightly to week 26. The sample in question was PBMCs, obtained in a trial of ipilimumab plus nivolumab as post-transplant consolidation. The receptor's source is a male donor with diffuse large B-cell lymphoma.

DNA for the CDR3: TGTGCCATCACCCGGGACGATAAGAACACCGGGGAGCTGTTTTTT. Its translation is CAITRDDKNTGELFF. The chain couples TRBV10-3 to TRBJ2-2, with D perhaps being TRBD1 or TRBD2 (5 bases each). The V and J ends lost 7 bases and 1 base respectively, with 13 bases between them. Looked up from germline, CDR1 is ENHRY and CDR2 is SYGVKD. The CDR3 has 15 residues.